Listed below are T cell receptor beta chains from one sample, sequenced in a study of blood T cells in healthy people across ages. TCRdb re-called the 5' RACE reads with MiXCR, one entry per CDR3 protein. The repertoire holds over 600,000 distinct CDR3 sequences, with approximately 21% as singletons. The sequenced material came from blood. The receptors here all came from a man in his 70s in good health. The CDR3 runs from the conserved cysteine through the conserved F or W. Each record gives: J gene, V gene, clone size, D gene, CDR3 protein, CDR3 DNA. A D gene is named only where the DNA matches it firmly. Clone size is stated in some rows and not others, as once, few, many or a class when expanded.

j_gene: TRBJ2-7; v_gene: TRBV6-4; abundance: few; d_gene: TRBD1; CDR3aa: CASSPDGTGSYEQYF; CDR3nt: TGTGCCAGCAGTCCGGATGGGACAGGGTCCTACGAGCAGTACTTC
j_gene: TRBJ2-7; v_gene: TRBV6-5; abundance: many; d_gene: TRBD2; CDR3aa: CASEAGGHTRGYEQYF; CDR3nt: TGTGCCAGCGAAGCGGGAGGCCATACTAGGGGCTACGAGCAGTACTTC
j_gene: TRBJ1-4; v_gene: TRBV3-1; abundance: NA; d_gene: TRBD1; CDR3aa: CASSPSGGTNEKLFF; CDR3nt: TGTGCCAGCAGCCCCTCAGGGGGAACTAATGAAAAACTGTTTTTT
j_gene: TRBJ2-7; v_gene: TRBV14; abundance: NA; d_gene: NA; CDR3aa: CASSPSGTPGIYEQYF; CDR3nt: TGTGCCAGCAGCCCCTCAGGGACCCCTGGGATCTACGAGCAGTACTTC
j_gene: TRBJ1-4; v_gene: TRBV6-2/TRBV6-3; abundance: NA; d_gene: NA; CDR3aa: CASSLTGQANEKLFF; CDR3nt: TGTGCCAGCAGTTTAACTGGGCAGGCGAATGAAAAACTGTTTTTT
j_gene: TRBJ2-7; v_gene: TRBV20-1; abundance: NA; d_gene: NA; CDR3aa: CSAIPRSREQYF; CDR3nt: TGCAGTGCTATCCCCCGGTCTCGCGAGCAGTACTTC
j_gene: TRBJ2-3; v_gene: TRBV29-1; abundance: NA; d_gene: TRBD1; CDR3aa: CSVDRDREDATQYF; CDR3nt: TGCAGCGTCGACCGGGACAGGGAGGATGCTACGCAGTATTTT
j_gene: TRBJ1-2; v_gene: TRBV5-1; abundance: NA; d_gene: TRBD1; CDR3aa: CASNTGTANYGYTF; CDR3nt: TGCGCCAGCAATACCGGGACAGCTAACTATGGCTACACCTTC
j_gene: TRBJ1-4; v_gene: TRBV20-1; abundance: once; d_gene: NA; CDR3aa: CSVSTVTRDEKLFF; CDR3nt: TGCAGTGTCAGTACCGTCACGCGCGATGAAAAACTGTTTTTT
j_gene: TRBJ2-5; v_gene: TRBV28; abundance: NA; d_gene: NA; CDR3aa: CASKGVGQTQYF; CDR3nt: TGTGCCAGCAAGGGGGTGGGGCAGACCCAGTACTTC
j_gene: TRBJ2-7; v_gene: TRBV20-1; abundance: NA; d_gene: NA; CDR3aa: CSGRSFVRKGGGTDSYEQYF; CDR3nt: TGCAGTGGCCGCAGTTTTGTTCGCAAGGGTGGAGGGACGGATTCCTACGAGCAGTACTTC
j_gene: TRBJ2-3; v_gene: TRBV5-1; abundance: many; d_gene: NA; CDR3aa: CASSSSGGRADTQYF; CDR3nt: TGCGCCAGCAGCTCGAGTGGGGGGCGCGCAGATACGCAGTATTTT
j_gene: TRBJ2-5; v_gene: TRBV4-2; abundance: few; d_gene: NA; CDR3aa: CASSQEQGQETQYF; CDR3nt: TGTGCCAGCAGCCAAGAACAGGGTCAAGAGACCCAGTACTTC
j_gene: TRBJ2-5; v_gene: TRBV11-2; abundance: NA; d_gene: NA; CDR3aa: CASSLEGTHQETRYF; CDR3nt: TGTGCCAGCAGCTTAGAGGGGACACACCAAGAGACCCGGTACTTC
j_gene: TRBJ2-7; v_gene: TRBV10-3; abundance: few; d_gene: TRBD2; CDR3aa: CAISEGLAEYEQYF; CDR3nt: TGTGCCATCAGTGAGGGACTAGCGGAATACGAGCAGTACTTC
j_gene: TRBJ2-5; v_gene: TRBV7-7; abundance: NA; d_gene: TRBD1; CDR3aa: CASSLDGTGTGETQYF; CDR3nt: TGTGCTAGCAGCTTAGACGGGACAGGGACGGGAGAGACCCAGTACTTC
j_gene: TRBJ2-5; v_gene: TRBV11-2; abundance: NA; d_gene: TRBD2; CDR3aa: CASNLAGSGVGETQYF; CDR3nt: TGTGCCAGCAATTTAGCGGGATCTGGGGTTGGAGAGACCCAGTACTTC
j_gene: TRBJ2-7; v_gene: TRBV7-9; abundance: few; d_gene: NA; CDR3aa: CASSVDTIYEQYF; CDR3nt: TGTGCCAGCAGCGTGGACACGATCTACGAGCAGTACTTC
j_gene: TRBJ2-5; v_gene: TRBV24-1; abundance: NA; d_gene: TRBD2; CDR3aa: CATSDLPGTTKETQYF; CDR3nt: TGTGCCACCAGTGATCTCCCCGGGACTACAAAAGAGACCCAGTACTTC
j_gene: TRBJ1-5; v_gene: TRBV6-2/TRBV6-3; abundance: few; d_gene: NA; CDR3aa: CASETGGQSQPQHF; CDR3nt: TGTGCCAGCGAAACGGGAGGTCAGAGTCAGCCCCAGCATTTT
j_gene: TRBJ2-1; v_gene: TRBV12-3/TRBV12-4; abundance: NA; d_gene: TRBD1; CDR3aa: CASSLGTGGLTGNEQFF; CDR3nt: TGTGCCAGCAGTTTAGGGACAGGGGGCCTGACCGGCAATGAGCAGTTCTTC
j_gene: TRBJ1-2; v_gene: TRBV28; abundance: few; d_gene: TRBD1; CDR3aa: CASSLARTGYGYTF; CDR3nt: TGTGCCAGCAGTTTGGCCCGGACAGGCTATGGCTACACCTTC
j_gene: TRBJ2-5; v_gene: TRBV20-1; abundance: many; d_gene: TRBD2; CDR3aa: CSAGLAGAGQETQYF; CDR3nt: TGCAGTGCCGGACTAGCGGGAGCCGGTCAAGAGACCCAGTACTTC